Below, 25 T cell receptor beta chains from the same sample are listed, as sequenced in a study of shared clonotypes between healthy human individuals (dated by TCRdb to 2018 to 2021). Library preparation was by the immunoSEQ multiplex PCR assay. TCRdb holds this immuneACCESS table with in-frame rearrangements only. Some clones are missing; in checked studies, unresolved V genes explain under half, and the rest has no known cause. The sample table holds about 2,500,000 clones, of which around 94% were seen once. Clones ranked in the top ten supply about 0.13% of the sample. The specimen was naive CD4+ T cells sorted from blood. In light of the paper, this sample's cell subset or site label describes: CD45RA+ positively selected. These TCRs come from a man aged 18 to 29 in good health.

On this clone: A read error may produce the germline difference seen at one junction end. The rearrangement uses TRBV7-9 and TRBJ2-7; tentatively, D is TRBD2 (6 bases). The germline V gene encodes CDR1 SEHNR and CDR2 FQNEAQ (reference sequence). The CDR3 length is 14 residues. The CDR3 region has the DNA TGTGCCAGCAGCCTAGACGCGCTAACGACCGGGACTTCCTTC. It yields the protein CASSLDALTTGTSF. The full variable domain, its missing parts supplied by reference TRBV7-9 and TRBJ2-7, is DTGVSQNPRHKITKRGQNVTFRCDPISEHNRLYWYRQTLGQGPEFLTYFQNEAQLEKSRLLSDRFSAERPKGSFSTLEIQRTEQGDSAMYLCASSLDALTTGTSFGPGTRLTVT.

The chain uses TRBV11-2 and TRBJ1-5, with D possibly being TRBD1 (6 bases). Germline V gives CDR1 SGHAT, CDR2 FQNNGV. The CDR3 contains 16 residues. V lost 5 bases and J lost 7, with 21 bases in between. The chain's CDR3 is CASSPFWYRVGQPQHF. In nucleotides, the CDR3 is TGTGCCAGCAGCCCTTTCTGGTACAGGGTGGGACAGCCCCAGCATTTT.

This clone was observed a single time. This sequence joins TRBV30 and TRBJ2-1; a possible D gene is TRBD1 (6 bases). Germline CDR1 GTSNPN, CDR2 SVGIG (reference sequence). V was clipped by 2 bases and J by 5 bases, with 10 bases between them. This CDR3 region has 13 residues. In DNA, the CDR3 is TGTGCCTGGAGTTCGAGGGGGAACAATGAGCAGTTCTTC. Protein: CAWSSRGNNEQFF.

The CDR3 DNA reads as TGTGCCAGCAGCTTCCGGGTGGCCGCCACGGGGGAAAAACTGTTTTTT. Translated: CASSFRVAATGEKLFF. The chain employs TRBV7-9 and TRBJ1-4; D remains ambiguous. The germline V gene has CDR1 SEHNR and CDR2 FQNEAQ (reference sequence). This CDR3 spans 16 amino acids. V was trimmed by 3 bases and J by 8 bases, leaving 19 bases between them.

In regard to this clone: The same CDR3 also results from other DNA sequences found in this sample. This chain joins TRBV5-1 and TRBJ2-7, with 7 bases lining up with TRBD1. The V gene end was trimmed by 2 bases and the J gene end by 5 bases; junction bases not matched to a gene: 7. Germline CDR1 SGHRS, CDR2 YFSETQ. This CDR3 has 14 residues. CDR3 nucleotides: TGCGCCAGCAGCTTAGGGCAGGGGGTGAACGAGCAGTACTTC. Protein product: CASSLGQGVNEQYF. Drawing the rest from reference TRBV5-1 and TRBJ2-7, the complete variable domain is KAGVTQTPRYLIKTRGQQVTLSCSPISGHRSVSWYQQTPGQGLQFLFEYFSETQRNKGNFPGRFSGRQFSNSRSEMNVSTLELGDSALYLCASSLGQGVNEQYFGPGTRLTVT.

This chain uses TRBV4-2 with TRBJ2-1, with D tentatively TRBD2 (5 bases). The CDR3 extends over 16 amino acids. Germline V gene data show CDR1 as LGHNA and CDR2 as YNFKEQ. The V end was cut by 0 bases, the J end by 8 bases, with 17 bases between. The chain's CDR3 is CASSQDWLATVDEQFF. The CDR3 DNA follows: TGTGCCAGCAGCCAAGATTGGCTAGCCACAGTCGATGAGCAGTTCTTC.

Here the CDR3 DNA reads TGCGCCAGCAGCTTGGGAACCACAGGGGCTGAAGCTTTCTTT. Translation: CASSLGTTGAEAFF. The genes are TRBV5-1 and TRBJ1-1, with 7 bases fitting TRBD1. CDR3 length equals 14 residues. Losses at the gene ends were 0 bases for V and 6 bases for J; bases not matched to a gene: 5. The V gene's germline CDR1 is SGHRS and CDR2 YFSETQ.

This CDR3 reads CASSPEIAGGSRPGELFF. CDR3 bases: TGTGCCAGCAGCCCAGAGATAGCGGGGGGGTCCCGGCCCGGGGAGCTGTTTTTT. This chain links TRBV7-2 with TRBJ2-2, with 11 bases lining up with TRBD2. Germline V gives CDR1 SGHTA, CDR2 FQGNSA. With V trimmed by 5 bases and J by 6 bases, 14 bases remained unmatched. CDR3 length: 18 residues.

The chain couples TRBV28 to TRBJ2-5, with 7 positions matching TRBD2. Germline V lookup: CDR1 MDHEN, CDR2 SYDVKM. The CDR3 sequence is 14 residues long. The V gene end was trimmed by 6 bases and the J gene end by 2 bases; junction bases not matched to a gene: 6. CDR3 DNA sequence: TGTGCCAGCAGGTCGGGGCGGGGGCAAGAGACCCAGTACTTC. Its translation: CASRSGRGQETQYF. Using reference TRBV28 and TRBJ2-5 for the parts outside the CDR3, the full variable domain is DVKVTQSSRYLVKRTGEKVFLECVQDMDHENMFWYRQDPGLGLRLIYFSYDVKMKEKGDIPEGYSVSREKKERFSLILESASTNQTSMYLCASRSGRGQETQYFGPGTRLLVL.

Notes on this clone: Distinct nucleotide sequences in the sample also encode this CDR3. The chain couples TRBV5-1 to TRBJ1-1, with TRBD1 identical over 8 bases. Germline CDR1 and CDR2: SGHRS and YFSETQ. The CDR3 has 14 amino acids. J was trimmed by 1 base and V by 4 bases; bases with no gene match: 3. The CDR3: CASSGGQGNTEAFF. The CDR3 region has the DNA TGCGCCAGCAGCGGCGGACAGGGGAACACTGAAGCTTTCTTT.

The V call is TRBV5-8, the J call TRBJ2-5; TRBD1 aligns across 9 bases. This CDR3 is 15 amino acids long. V trimming: 3 bases; J trimming: 3 bases; junction bases outside the gene matches: 6. The germline V gene encodes CDR1 SGHTS and CDR2 YDEGEE. The CDR3, as DNA: TGTGCCAGCAGCTCCTTTCGACAGGGGGAAGAGACCCAGTACTTC. Protein: CASSSFRQGEETQYF.

This sequence joins TRBV7-9 and TRBJ2-1; 11 positions match TRBD2. The CDR3 has 17 residues. The germline V gene has CDR1 SEHNR and CDR2 FQNEAQ (reference sequence). The junction had 10 bases not matched to a gene; V was cut back by 5 bases and J by 4 bases. The CDR3 here is CASSRTLGLADYNEQFF. In DNA form, the CDR3 reads TGTGCCAGCAGCCGTACCCTGGGACTAGCGGATTACAATGAGCAGTTCTTC.

The chain uses TRBV19 and TRBJ2-5; 12 bases fit TRBD2. Germline CDR1 and CDR2: LNHDA and SQIVND (reference sequence). V gave up 4 bases and J gave up 14 bases; unmatched junction bases: 11. The CDR3 contains 14 residues. In DNA, the CDR3 is TGTGCCAGTAGTACCGTGGGACTAGCGGGTGTCCCCTACTTC. Translated, it gives CASSTVGLAGVPYF.

The J gene is TRBJ2-7, the V gene TRBV25-1; D tentatively fits TRBD1 or TRBD2 (5 bases each). This CDR3 is 13 amino acids long. V was cut by 3 bases and J by 6 bases, with 12 bases left in between. CDR1 and CDR2 (germline): MGHDK, SYGVNS. CDR3 in amino acids: CASSDRSGSEQYF. The DNA of the CDR3 is TGTGCCAGCAGTGACCGATCAGGGAGCGAGCAGTACTTC.

The V call is TRBV6-5, the J call TRBJ2-6; D possibly matches TRBD1 or TRBD2 (5 bases each). Germline-derived CDR1 and CDR2 are MNHEY and SVGAGI. This CDR3 has 16 amino acids. The germline V and J ends were trimmed by 0 bases and 2 bases, with 8 bases remaining between them. As DNA, the CDR3 is TGTGCCAGCAGTTACTCGATGGGGGCTGGGGCCAACGTCCTGACTTTC. Translating it yields CASSYSMGAGANVLTF.

This chain joins TRBV30 and TRBJ2-5, with D perhaps matching TRBD1 (7 bases). V lost 7 bases, J lost 4 bases, and 16 bases lay in between. Germline lookup yields CDR1 GTSNPN and CDR2 SVGIG (reference sequence). The CDR3 totals 13 residues. The CDR3 DNA is TGTGCCTCGAGCGGCCAGGGGGGAGAGACCCAGTACTTC. It is translated as CASSGQGGETQYF. Supplemented by reference TRBV30 and TRBJ2-5, the full variable domain reads SQTIHQWPATLVQPVGSPLSLECTVEGTSNPNLYWYRQAAGRGLQLLFYSVGIGQISSEVPQNLSASRPQDRQFILSSKKLLLSDSGFYLCASSGQGGETQYFGPGTRLLVL.

V gene TRBV6-6 combines with J gene TRBJ2-7; TRBD2 agrees at 7 bases. This CDR3 spans 16 amino acids. After removal of 4 bases from V and 4 bases from J, the junction contained 13 bases not matched to a gene. Germline loops: CDR1 MNHNY, CDR2 SVGAGI (reference sequence). The CDR3 sequence is CASSFLAASPSYEQYF. As DNA, the CDR3 is TGTGCCAGCAGTTTTCTAGCGGCCTCGCCCTCTTACGAGCAGTACTTC.

This chain connects TRBV7-8 to TRBJ1-4; D is possibly TRBD1 (6 bases). V shed 3 bases and J shed 6 bases, with 17 bases lying between them. CDR3 length: 16 amino acids. Germline V gives CDR1 SGHVS, CDR2 FQNEAQ. CDR3 bases: TGTGCCAGCAGCTTTGTGACACTCAGGGGCGATGAAAAACTGTTTTTT. Translation gives CASSFVTLRGDEKLFF.

The chain is built from TRBV18 and TRBJ1-4; TRBD1 agrees at 8 bases. CDR3 length: 16 residues. Trimming removed 3 bases from V and 8 bases from J; junction bases left unmatched: 11. Germline V gene data show CDR1 as KGHSH and CDR2 as LQKENI. The chain's CDR3 is CASSPRQQGASEKLFF. CDR3 nucleotide sequence: TGTGCCAGCTCACCCCGGCAGCAGGGGGCCAGCGAAAAACTGTTTTTT.

V gene TRBV4-1 combines with J gene TRBJ2-1, with D tentatively TRBD2 (6 bases). Germline CDR1 reads MGHRA; CDR2 reads YSYEKL. The CDR3 is 17 residues long. Trimming removed 0 bases at V and 0 bases at J, with 12 bases between. For the CDR3, the DNA is TGCGCCAGCAGCCAAGACCCGCCCGGGAGCTCCTACAATGAGCAGTTCTTC. This codes for CASSQDPPGSSYNEQFF.

V usage is TRBV7-8 and J usage is TRBJ2-1; 13 bases are shared with TRBD2. The CDR3 is 22 amino acids. After removal of 1 base from V and 1 base from J, the junction contained 16 bases not matched to a gene. From germline, CDR1 is SGHVS and CDR2 FQNEAQ. CDR3 region: CASSLGAIRTSGRTASYNEQFF. CDR3 DNA: TGTGCCAGCAGCTTAGGTGCCATACGGACTAGCGGGAGAACCGCTTCCTACAATGAGCAGTTCTTC.

This chain links TRBV4-3 with TRBJ2-3; 7 nucleotides align to TRBD1. Germline V gene data show CDR1 as LGHNA and CDR2 as YSLEER. This CDR3 spans 19 amino acids. V shed 0 bases and J 5 bases; nucleotides not matched to a gene: 17. CDR3 nucleotide sequence: TGCGCCAGCAGCCAAGACCCCGGGGACAGCCGGACGAGAAAAGATACGCAGTATTTT. It yields the protein CASSQDPGDSRTRKDTQYF.

This clone was counted a single time. The rearrangement joins TRBV7-2 to TRBJ2-5; 10 bases align to TRBD1. CDR1 is SGHTA, CDR2 FQGNSA, per germline. This CDR3 is 15 amino acids long. V lost 5 bases, J lost 7 bases, and 10 bases stayed unmatched. The CDR3 DNA reads TGTGCCAGCAGCCGACAGGGGGCGATGGGATGGACCCAGTACTTC. This translates into CASSRQGAMGWTQYF.

This clone was seen just once. This chain connects TRBV19 to TRBJ1-3, with 8 bases lining up with TRBD1. Trimming took 3 bases from V and 4 from J; bases not matched to a gene: 8. The V gene's germline CDR1 is LNHDA and CDR2 SQIVND (reference sequence). This CDR3 comprises 16 residues. The CDR3 is CASSMKAGGHGNTIYF. The CDR3 nucleotides read TGTGCCAGTAGTATGAAGGCAGGGGGCCACGGAAACACCATATATTTT.

The J gene is TRBJ2-1, the V gene TRBV5-4, with D tentatively TRBD2 (5 bases). The germline V and J ends were trimmed by 2 bases and 2 bases, with 8 bases remaining between them. The germline V gene has CDR1 SGHNT and CDR2 YYREEE (reference sequence). The CDR3 is made up of 14 amino acids. The CDR3 sequence: CASSFPGAYNEQFF. The CDR3 region has the DNA TGTGCCAGCAGCTTCCCCGGGGCCTACAATGAGCAGTTCTTC.